The present T cell receptor (beta chain) was sequenced within a study of blood T cell repertoires in COVID-19. The overall study: COVID-19 samples from acute and convalescent phases originated in the United States, Italy and Spain. Sample material is recorded as cDNA or gDNA derived from T cells, B-cell-depleted T cells, or PBMCs.

Looked up from germline, CDR1 is ENHRY and CDR2 is SYGVKD. With V trimmed by 7 bases and J by 7 bases, 7 bases remained unmatched. The length of the CDR3 is 13 residues. Libraries were prepared by immunoSEQ multiplex PCR; TCRdb keeps only in-frame clonotypes and omits some of them. This sample yields 150,000 to 200,000 clones, of which around 77% are seen a single time; roughly 17% belongs to the top ten. The receptor's source is a man aged 60 to 75 with active or convalescent COVID-19. This chain joins TRBV10-3 and TRBJ2-1; 7 bases are a match to TRBD1. The sequencing sample was made of peripheral blood. This CDR3 reads CAINPRQGNEQFF. Here the CDR3 DNA reads TGTGCCATCAACCCCCGACAGGGAAATGAGCAGTTCTTC.